One and the same sample provided the 12 T cell receptor beta chains below, sequenced in a study of cytomegalovirus exposure and HLA in healthy donors. The PCR employed 60 Vbeta primers together with 13 Jbeta primers. TCRdb's copy holds only in-frame clones and misses some; the assay was immunoSEQ multiplex PCR. The sample lists roughly 180,000 clones, 78% occurring once. The sequenced material came from PBMCs. Source of these receptors: a female donor in good health and CMV-seronegative.

This clone was detected once. The chain recombines TRBV23-1 with TRBJ1-5; D is ambiguous. TRBV23-1 is treated as an ORF (open reading frame) with a function not yet certain. This CDR3 spans 19 amino acids. Trimming removed 1 base at V and 2 bases at J, with 21 bases between. The CDR3: CASSQFCGQKGIGNQPQHF. The CDR3 DNA is TGCGCCAGCAGTCAATTTTGCGGGCAAAAAGGTATTGGCAATCAGCCCCAGCATTTT.

This sequence joins TRBV11-1 and TRBJ1-1, with D perhaps matching TRBD1 (5 bases). Germline loops: CDR1 SGHAT, CDR2 FQDESV (reference sequence). V lost 1 base and J 7 bases, leaving 16 bases between the germline ends. The length of the CDR3 is 15 residues. The CDR3 bases are TGTGCCAGCAGCTTAGTAAGAGGGGCCGGGGGTGAAGCTTTCTTT. Its protein product is CASSLVRGAGGEAFF.

This clone was found once. The rearrangement uses TRBV5-6 and TRBJ2-5, with a weak D call TRBD2 (6 bases). The CDR3 totals 13 residues. CDR1 and CDR2 from the germline V gene are SGHDT and YYEEEE. V lost 5 bases to trimming and J lost 4 bases, with 12 bases between them. The CDR3 is CASRPRGGETQYF. CDR3 coding DNA: TGTGCCAGCAGACCGCGGGGAGGAGAGACCCAGTACTTC.

This chain links TRBV28 with TRBJ2-7; TRBD2 matches at 11 bases. The junction had 14 bases not matched to a gene; V was cut back by 7 bases and J by 0 bases. CDR1 and CDR2 from the germline V gene are MDHEN and SYDVKM. This CDR3 is built from 18 residues. CDR3 in DNA: TGTGCCAGCACTAGCGGGAGGCGGTCGGCATCCGGCTCCTACGAGCAGTACTTC. Encoded protein: CASTSGRRSASGSYEQYF.

The genes are TRBV6-1 and TRBJ1-6; 8 nucleotides line up with TRBD1. Germline assignment: CDR1 MNHNS and CDR2 SASEGT. This CDR3 spans 15 amino acids. Trimming cost V 2 bases and J 7 bases; bases outside gene matches: 4. The CDR3 DNA reads TGTGCCAGCAGTGAACAGGGGGCGCGAAATTCACCCCTCCACTTT. Its protein product is CASSEQGARNSPLHF.

V and J are TRBV6-6 and TRBJ2-1; 14 bases map to TRBD2. The CDR3 totals 15 residues. Germline CDR1 is MNHNY and CDR2 is SVGAGI (reference sequence). Trimming took 5 bases from V and 9 from J; bases not matched to a gene: 6. The CDR3 reads CASSPTSGRAGEQFF. In nucleotides, the CDR3 is TGTGCCAGCAGTCCGACTAGCGGGAGGGCGGGTGAGCAGTTCTTC.

The rearrangement uses TRBV4-1 and TRBJ2-3, with 10 bases aligning to TRBD2. This CDR3 spans 18 amino acids. Germline V gene lookup returns CDR1 MGHRA and CDR2 YSYEKL. The ends lost 0 bases at V and 3 bases at J; junction bases unmatched: 9. The CDR3 protein is CASSQEVWASGSTDTQYF. The CDR3 DNA is TGCGCCAGCAGCCAAGAGGTGTGGGCTAGCGGGAGTACAGATACGCAGTATTTT.

This chain joins TRBV6-5 and TRBJ2-1; D remains unclear. The CDR3 runs to 12 residues. Trimming cost V 10 bases and J 3 bases, with 10 bases left between them. CDR1 and CDR2 from the germline V gene are MNHEY and SVGAGI. Written as DNA, the CDR3 is TGTGCCACCCGGGTAGGCTACAATGAGCAGTTCTTC. It codes for CATRVGYNEQFF.

This chain uses TRBV27 with TRBJ2-7; D perhaps matches TRBD2 (5 bases). V dropped 2 bases and J dropped 2 bases, with 13 bases sitting between them. In germline, CDR1 is MNHEY, CDR2 SMNVEV (reference sequence). The CDR3 loop spans 15 amino acids. CDR3 loop: CASSLDRGIAYEQYF. DNA of the CDR3: TGTGCCAGCAGTTTAGATCGGGGAATCGCCTACGAGCAGTACTTC.

This clone was recorded once. The rearrangement uses TRBV2 and TRBJ2-7; 9 bases are shared with TRBD2. The CDR3 runs to 12 residues. CDR1 is SNHLY and CDR2 is FYNNEI in the germline V gene. V shed 8 bases, J shed 6 bases, and the junction held 5 bases outside the gene matches. Here the CDR3 reads CASRLAECEQYF. The CDR3 bases are TGTGCCAGCCGACTAGCGGAGTGCGAGCAGTACTTC.

This chain links TRBV6-1 with TRBJ1-1; possible D gene TRBD1, 6 bases. Trimming stripped 4 bases from V and 0 bases from J, with 15 bases between. This CDR3 is 16 amino acids long. Germline CDR1 and CDR2: MNHNS and SASEGT. The CDR3 is CASSVRDNYLNTEAFF. CDR3 DNA: TGTGCCAGCAGTGTACGGGACAACTATTTGAACACTGAAGCTTTCTTT.

As for this clone: Other DNA variants within this sample encode the same CDR3. The rearrangement joins TRBV10-3 to TRBJ1-5, with D tentatively TRBD1 (5 bases). The CDR3 totals 14 residues. Germline loops: CDR1 ENHRY, CDR2 SYGVKD. V lost 0 bases and J 4 bases, leaving 7 bases between the germline ends. The CDR3 reads CAISESGGNQPQHF. The CDR3 DNA reads TGTGCCATCAGTGAGTCGGGGGGGAATCAGCCCCAGCATTTT.